The 7 T cell receptor beta chains listed next were all sequenced from one sample in a study of regulatory T cells in long-lasting Graves disease. Described time point: newly diagnosed GD, antithyroid drugs for less than 3 months. The authors made the TCR library using RNA they extracted from PBMCs. iRepertoire HTBI primers and Arm-PCR of CDR3 regions built TCR beta libraries. TCRdb reanalysed the multiplex PCR reads using MiXCR and keeps one entry per CDR3 protein. The profile shows hundreds of thousands of distinct CDR3 sequences, about 14% of them singletons. Sequenced material: peripheral blood mononuclear cells (PBMCs), taken at new diagnosis, from a patient treated with antithyroid drugs. The receptors were gathered from a female donor with Graves disease.

There are many counts of this clonotype. The J gene is TRBJ1-2, the V gene TRBV3-1; D is ambiguous. The CDR3 has 15 amino acids. Germline CDR1 is LGHDT and CDR2 is YNNKEL (reference sequence). Trimming cost V 6 bases and J 6 bases, with 20 bases left between them. CDR3 DNA: TGTGCCAGCAGACCCGCATCAAAGACGGCGCATGGCTACACCTTC. Translated, it gives CASRPASKTAHGYTF.

The sample holds a few counts of this clonotype. The V gene is TRBV20-1, the J gene TRBJ2-7, with D maybe TRBD2 (5 bases). Trimming cost V 3 bases and J 2 bases, with 23 bases left between them. CDR3 length: 17 amino acids. Germline V lookup: CDR1 DFQATT, CDR2 SNEGSKA (reference sequence). Here the CDR3 reads CSARDGNGEFAPYEQYF. CDR3 in DNA: TGCAGTGCTAGGGACGGGAACGGAGAATTTGCCCCCTACGAGCAGTACTTC.

This clonotype has at least ten counts. The gene calls are TRBV5-1 and TRBJ2-7; 11 nucleotides agree with TRBD2. The V segment lost 7 bases and the J segment 0 bases; nucleotides outside the gene matches: 3. The CDR3 totals 14 residues. Looked up from germline, CDR1 is SGHRS and CDR2 is YFSETQ. CDR3 coding DNA: TGCGCCAGCGGCCTAGCGGGAGGCTCCTACGAGCAGTACTTC. Its translation: CASGLAGGSYEQYF.

The chain links TRBV19 to TRBJ2-1, with D possibly TRBD1 on 5 matching bases. This CDR3 has 14 amino acids. Germline CDR1 and CDR2: LNHDA and SQIVND (reference sequence). Between the trimmed V and J ends, which lost 6 bases and 2 bases, there was a span of 11 bases. This CDR3 reads CASSRQNTYNEQFF. In DNA form, the CDR3 reads TGTGCCAGTAGCCGACAGAACACCTACAATGAGCAGTTCTTC.

A few counts support this clonotype. V gene TRBV7-7 combines with J gene TRBJ2-5; D remains ambiguous. With 4 bases removed from V and 5 bases from J, the gap between germline ends came to 14 bases. Germline V gene data show CDR1 as SSHAT and CDR2 as FNYEAQ (reference sequence). The CDR3 runs to 14 residues. The CDR3 loop is CASSSALFGETQYF. CDR3 DNA: TGTGCCAGCAGCTCGGCCCTATTCGGGGAGACCCAGTACTTC.

This clonotype was recorded many times. CDR3: CSALRLAGASEQYF. Written as DNA, the CDR3 is TGCAGTGCTCTACGGCTAGCGGGGGCCTCCGAGCAGTACTTC. The V and J genes are TRBV20-1 and TRBJ2-7, with TRBD2 identical over 10 bases. The J segment lost 6 bases and the V segment lost 5 bases, leaving 10 bases of the junction unmatched. Germline V lookup: CDR1 DFQATT, CDR2 SNEGSKA (reference sequence). The CDR3 spans 14 residues.

This clonotype was detected ten times or more. This CDR3 reads CASSLAPSPGEGYEQYF. In DNA, the CDR3 is TGTGCCAGCAGCTTAGCCCCCTCCCCAGGGGAGGGCTACGAGCAGTACTTC. V usage is TRBV7-2 and J usage is TRBJ2-7, with D possibly TRBD2 on 7 matching bases. V lost 0 bases and J 3 bases, leaving 18 bases between the germline ends. This CDR3 is built from 17 residues. Germline CDR1 and CDR2: SGHTA and FQGNSA.